Given below is one TCR beta chain in context. The antigen remains unidentified. The sample belongs to a study of T cell responses to AZD1222 COVID-19 vaccine. Points from the study as a whole: As reported, nearly half of all spike-specific TCRs target variant regions that are unmutated. Donors were chiefly white British, with a greater number of females, and clonal diversity was perhaps underestimated. No repertoire was sampled before or during the peak T cell response, only after it.

TCRdb's copy holds only in-frame clones and misses some; the assay was immunoSEQ multiplex PCR. Among tens of thousands of clones listed, approximately 88% were seen once. This CDR3 is built from 15 residues. V was pared by 1 base and J by 0 bases, with 7 bases between. CDR1 LGHDT and CDR2 YNNKEL come from the germline V gene (reference sequence). The source of this sequence is an adult who received the AZD1222 COVID-19 vaccine. The rearrangement uses TRBV3-1 (or the pseudogene TRBV3-2) and TRBJ2-1; D is undetermined. Sequenced here: peripheral blood, sampled 28 days after the second AZD1222 dose. CDR3 sequence (DNA): TGTGCCAGCAGCCAAGGGGCAGGCTCCTACAATGAGCAGTTCTTC. Translating it yields CASSQGAGSYNEQFF.